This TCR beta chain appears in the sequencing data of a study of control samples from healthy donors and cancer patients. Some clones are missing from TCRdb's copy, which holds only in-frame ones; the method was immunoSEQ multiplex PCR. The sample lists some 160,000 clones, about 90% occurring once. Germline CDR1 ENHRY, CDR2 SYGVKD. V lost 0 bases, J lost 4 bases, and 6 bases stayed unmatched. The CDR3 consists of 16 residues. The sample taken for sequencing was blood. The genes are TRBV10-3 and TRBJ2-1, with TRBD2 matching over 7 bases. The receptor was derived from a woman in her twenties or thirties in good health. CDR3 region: CAISESTGGLYNEQFF. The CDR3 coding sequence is TGTGCCATCAGTGAGTCGACGGGAGGATTATACAATGAGCAGTTCTTC.